This is a list of T cell receptor beta chains from one sample in a study of T cell responses to AZD1222 COVID-19 vaccine. The data were produced by immunoSEQ multiplex PCR, yet TCRdb's version contains in-frame clones alone and is incomplete. The profile shows fewer than 100,000 clones, roughly 80% of them singletons. Sample: peripheral blood, taken 28 days after the second AZD1222 dose. The source of these receptors is an adult who received the AZD1222 COVID-19 vaccine. The CDR3 runs from the conserved cysteine through the conserved F or W. D genes are given only for firm matches. The listing skips clone size in some rows; elsewhere it reads once, few, many or a size class.

CASSPDSLETQYF	TGCGCCAGCAGCCCGGACAGCCTAGAGACCCAGTACTTC	-	TRBV5-1	-	TRBJ2-5
CATPQCRKLFF	TGTGCCACCCCACAATGCCGAAAACTGTTTTTT	-	TRBV7-7	-	TRBJ1-4
CSVIKSAGGNTQYF	TGCAGCGTCATAAAGTCGGCTGGGGGTAATACGCAGTATTTT	-	TRBV29-1	-	TRBJ2-3
CASSRSGTGNSGNTIYF	TGTGCCAGTAGTAGGTCCGGGACAGGCAACTCTGGAAACACCATATATTTT	-	TRBV19	TRBD1	TRBJ1-3
CASSLPEGETQYF	TGTGCCAGCAGCTTACCAGAGGGAGAGACCCAGTACTTC	-	TRBV5-6	-	TRBJ2-5
CASSSSTRKDTQYF	TGTGCCAGCAGCTCCTCTACACGGAAAGATACGCAGTATTTT	-	TRBV7-2	-	TRBJ2-3
CASSSAYEQYF	TGTGCCAGCAGCTCTGCGTACGAGCAGTACTTC	-	TRBV5-4	-	TRBJ2-7
CASSQAQSRANYGYTF	TGCGCCAGCAGCCAAGCTCAGAGCCGAGCTAACTATGGCTACACCTTC	-	TRBV4-3	-	TRBJ1-2
CAISGPGTDGYTF	TGTGCCATCAGTGGGCCGGGGACAGACGGCTACACCTTC	-	TRBV10-3	TRBD1	TRBJ1-2
CASSRGTLGNEQFF	TGTGCCAGCAGCCGGGGAACTTTGGGCAATGAGCAGTTCTTC	-	TRBV14	-	TRBJ2-1
CASSLEVMNTEAFF	TGTGCCAGCAGCTTAGAAGTGATGAACACTGAAGCTTTCTTT	-	TRBV7-9	-	TRBJ1-1
CASSKPGTGTVVNGYTF	TGTGCCAGCAGCAAACCCGGGACCGGGACCGTGGTTAATGGCTACACCTTC	-	TRBV7-3	-	TRBJ1-2
CASSRGLVAFF	TGTGCCAGCAGCCGGGGGTTGGTAGCTTTCTTT	once	TRBV3-1/TRBV3-2	-	TRBJ1-1
CASQDSRYGYTF	TGTGCCAGCCAGGACAGTCGGTATGGCTACACCTTC	-	TRBV9	-	TRBJ1-2
CASSSFYGPLYF	TGTGCCAGCAGTTCGTTTTACGGACCCTTATATTTT	-	TRBV6-2/TRBV6-3	-	TRBJ1-3
CASGVQGLTEAFF	TGTGCTAGTGGGGTGCAGGGGCTCACTGAAGCTTTCTTT	-	TRBV12-5	-	TRBJ1-1
CASSLDQGDGYTF	TGTGCCAGCAGCTTAGATCAGGGGGATGGCTACACCTTC	-	TRBV11-2	TRBD1	TRBJ1-2
CASRPSGYNYGYTF	TGTGCCAGCAGACCCAGCGGATACAACTATGGCTACACCTTC	-	TRBV27	-	TRBJ1-2
CASSRVGSNQPQHF	TGTGCCAGTAGCCGGGTGGGTAGCAATCAGCCCCAGCATTTT	-	TRBV19	-	TRBJ1-5
CASTHSGPQHF	TGTGCGAGTACACACAGCGGGCCCCAGCATTTT	-	TRBV19	-	TRBJ1-5
CASSVGEQVQTF	TGTGCCAGCAGCGTAGGGGAACAAGTTCAAACCTTC	-	TRBV7-8	-	TRBJ1-2
CASSDPSTGPGELFF	TGTGCCAGCAGTGACCCCTCGACAGGGCCCGGGGAGCTGTTTTTT	-	TRBV25-1	TRBD1	TRBJ2-2
CASSPRTGEGYTF	TGTGCCAGCAGTCCCAGGACAGGGGAGGGCTACACCTTC	-	TRBV27	TRBD1	TRBJ1-2
CASSGPPGGENSPLHF	TGCGCCAGCAGCGGCCCCCCGGGGGGAGAGAATTCACCCCTCCACTTT	once	TRBV4-1	-	TRBJ1-6
CASSLEPGQGLYEQYF	TGCGCCAGCAGCTTGGAACCGGGACAGGGTTTATACGAGCAGTACTTC	-	TRBV5-1	TRBD1	TRBJ2-7
CASSRGQLLSGNTIYF	TGCGCCAGCAGCCGAGGACAGTTACTCTCTGGAAACACCATATATTTT	-	TRBV4-1	-	TRBJ1-3
CASSSRVLQPQHF	TGTGCCAGCAGTTCCCGCGTCCTTCAGCCCCAGCATTTT	-	TRBV12-3/TRBV12-4	-	TRBJ1-5
CATSRGTLAADTQYF	TGTGCCACCAGCAGAGGGACATTGGCGGCAGATACGCAGTATTTT	-	TRBV15	-	TRBJ2-3
CASSQGTVTNYGYTF	TGTGCCAGCAGCCAAGGGACGGTCACTAACTATGGCTACACCTTC	few	TRBV3-1/TRBV3-2	-	TRBJ1-2
CASTIGAGQPQHF	TGTGCCAGCACTATAGGGGCCGGACAGCCCCAGCATTTT	-	TRBV2	-	TRBJ1-5
CASNLRGSYEQYF	TGTGCCAGCAATCTCAGGGGGTCCTACGAGCAGTACTTC	-	TRBV2	TRBD1	TRBJ2-7
CASSYADRDGSPLHF	TGTGCCAGCAGTTACGCCGACAGGGACGGTTCACCCCTCCACTTT	once	TRBV6-6	TRBD1	TRBJ1-6
CASSPRQGRGGELFF	TGTGCCAGCTCCCCGCGACAAGGACGAGGCGGGGAGCTGTTTTTT	-	TRBV18	-	TRBJ2-2
CASSQRTSGGAGNIQYF	TGCGCCAGCAGCCAGCGGACTAGCGGGGGGGCTGGAAACATTCAGTACTTC	-	TRBV5-1	TRBD2	TRBJ2-4
CATSRLPRGGNTEAFF	TGTGCCACCAGCAGATTACCAAGGGGCGGTAACACTGAAGCTTTCTTT	few	TRBV15	-	TRBJ1-1
CSASSGGGGELFF	TGCAGTGCTAGTTCGGGGGGCGGCGGGGAGCTGTTTTTT	-	TRBV20-1	-	TRBJ2-2
CASSSTYTRDNSPLHF	TGTGCCAGCAGTTCAACCTACACACGAGATAATTCACCCCTCCACTTT	-	TRBV6-5	-	TRBJ1-6
CASSHETSGVNTGELFF	TGCGCCAGCAGCCATGAGACTAGCGGGGTGAACACCGGGGAGCTGTTTTTT	-	TRBV4-1	TRBD2	TRBJ2-2
CASRPYAGGYTF	TGTGCCAGCCGCCCCTATGCCGGTGGCTACACCTTC	-	TRBV12-3/TRBV12-4	-	TRBJ1-2
CASSQALGGAYEQYF	TGTGCCAGCAGCCAAGCCTTGGGTGGTGCCTACGAGCAGTACTTC	-	TRBV3-1/TRBV3-2	-	TRBJ2-7
CASSPQHYGYTF	TGTGCCAGCAGCCCCCAACACTATGGCTACACCTTC	-	TRBV5-6	-	TRBJ1-2
CASSFSAAEGAFF	TGTGCCAGCAGTTTCAGCGCTGCAGAAGGAGCTTTCTTT	-	TRBV12-3/TRBV12-4	-	TRBJ1-1
CASSLEPYPYEQYF	TGCGCCAGCAGCTTGGAACCGTACCCCTACGAGCAGTACTTC	-	TRBV5-1	-	TRBJ2-7
CASSLGLSSSYEQYF	TGCGCCAGCAGCTTGGGTCTGAGCTCCTCCTACGAGCAGTACTTC	-	TRBV5-1	-	TRBJ2-7